This T cell receptor (beta chain) was identified in a study of OX40 agonist ivuxolimab in advanced cancers. Method: immunoSEQ multiplex PCR; TCRdb's copy keeps in-frame clones and lacks some. There are over 10,000 clones in the sample; approximately 80% occur only once, and approximately 45% lies in the top ten. Trimming at V came to 1 base and at J to 4 bases, leaving 5 bases not matched to a gene. CDR1 and CDR2 from the germline V gene are SGHTA and FQGNSA. This CDR3 spans 16 amino acids. This clone was seen only once. The sequence was obtained from an adult with an advanced solid tumor such as melanoma, head and neck, liver or kidney cancer. The genes are TRBV7-2 and TRBJ2-1, with 9 bases lining up with TRBD2. The material was CD4+ or CD8+ T cells sorted from blood, obtained in a trial of the OX40 agonist ivuxolimab. The CDR3 sequence: CASSLVTSGPYNEQFF. CDR3 DNA: TGTGCCAGCAGCTTAGTTACTAGCGGGCCTTACAATGAGCAGTTCTTC.